These T cell receptor beta chains were read from a single sample in a study of neurological immune-mediated disorders. From the 5' RACE reads, TCRdb called clonotypes with MiXCR, one entry per CDR3 protein. Among roughly 100,000 distinct CDR3 sequences listed, 11% were seen once. The sample taken for sequencing was PBMCs. Every receptor here comes from a female donor with HTLV-1-associated myelopathy (HAM/TSP). Each CDR3 is given with its conserved first and last residue. The D gene is left open where the match is weak. Size is omitted from some rows. Given values are once, few, many or a class for expanded clones.

d_call: TRBD1; j_call: TRBJ2-7; clone_size: many; v_call: TRBV12-3/TRBV12-4; cdr3_nt: TGTGCCAGCAGTAATTCGGGGACAGACTACGAGCAGTACTTC; cdr3_aa: CASSNSGTDYEQYF
d_call: -; j_call: TRBJ1-2; clone_size: many; v_call: TRBV20-1; cdr3_nt: TGCAGTGCTAGCCCGGACAACTATGGCTACACCTTC; cdr3_aa: CSASPDNYGYTF
d_call: -; j_call: TRBJ1-1; clone_size: many; v_call: TRBV3-1; cdr3_nt: TGTGCCAGCAGCCAAGGCCCGGGACGACGCACTGAAGCTTTCTTT; cdr3_aa: CASSQGPGRRTEAFF
d_call: -; j_call: TRBJ1-6; clone_size: many; v_call: TRBV2; cdr3_nt: TGTGCCAGCACGAAGGGTATGGAATCACCCCTCCACTTT; cdr3_aa: CASTKGMESPLHF
d_call: -; j_call: TRBJ2-7; clone_size: many; v_call: TRBV6-5; cdr3_nt: TGTGCCAGCAGTTACTTTGCAGGGCCGTGGGAGCAGTACTTC; cdr3_aa: CASSYFAGPWEQYF
d_call: TRBD2; j_call: TRBJ2-7; clone_size: many; v_call: TRBV5-1; cdr3_nt: TGCGCCAGCAGCTTGTATAGCGGGGGGGCTCGGGAGCAGTACTTC; cdr3_aa: CASSLYSGGAREQYF
d_call: TRBD2; j_call: TRBJ2-1; clone_size: many; v_call: TRBV12-3/TRBV12-4; cdr3_nt: TGTGCCAGCAGACCAAGACTAGCGGGGAGGAATGAGCAGTTCTTC; cdr3_aa: CASRPRLAGRNEQFF
d_call: -; j_call: TRBJ2-1; clone_size: many; v_call: TRBV20-1; cdr3_nt: TGCAGTGCCCATAGGCCCCAAACCTACTCCTACAATGAGCAGTTCTTC; cdr3_aa: CSAHRPQTYSYNEQFF
d_call: -; j_call: TRBJ1-2; clone_size: many; v_call: TRBV2; cdr3_nt: TGTGCCAGCAGTGAAGGGCAGGGCCGAGGTGGCTACACCTTC; cdr3_aa: CASSEGQGRGGYTF
d_call: -; j_call: TRBJ2-2; clone_size: many; v_call: TRBV10-3; cdr3_nt: TGTGCCATCAGTGAGCGGCAACTATCGAACACCGGGGAGCTGTTTTTT; cdr3_aa: CAISERQLSNTGELFF
d_call: -; j_call: TRBJ2-2; clone_size: many; v_call: TRBV5-1; cdr3_nt: TGCGCCAGCAGCTTGGGAAGAGACTCTAACACCGGGGAGCTGTTTTTT; cdr3_aa: CASSLGRDSNTGELFF
d_call: -; j_call: TRBJ2-7; clone_size: many; v_call: TRBV15; cdr3_nt: TGTGCCACCAGCATACAGCGAACCTACGAGCAGTACTTC; cdr3_aa: CATSIQRTYEQYF
d_call: TRBD1; j_call: TRBJ1-1; clone_size: many; v_call: TRBV9; cdr3_nt: TGTGCCAGCAGCGTGACAGGGTCGAACACTGAAGCTTTCTTT; cdr3_aa: CASSVTGSNTEAFF
d_call: -; j_call: TRBJ2-4; clone_size: few; v_call: TRBV11-1; cdr3_nt: TGTGCCAGCAGCTTAGGGGCCCAGATTCCAAAAAACATTCAGTACTTC; cdr3_aa: CASSLGAQIPKNIQYF
d_call: -; j_call: TRBJ2-3; clone_size: many; v_call: TRBV7-9; cdr3_nt: TGTGCCAGCAGCTTAATTCTCTCTGGTAGCACAGATACGCAGTATTTT; cdr3_aa: CASSLILSGSTDTQYF
d_call: TRBD1; j_call: TRBJ2-1; clone_size: -; v_call: TRBV5-1; cdr3_nt: TGCGCCAGCAGCAGCGCCACAGGGGATGAGCAGTTCTTC; cdr3_aa: CASSSATGDEQFF
d_call: -; j_call: TRBJ1-1; clone_size: many; v_call: TRBV28; cdr3_nt: TGTGCCAGCAGTTTGCGACCCCGGACAGAAGCTTTCTTT; cdr3_aa: CASSLRPRTEAFF
d_call: TRBD1; j_call: TRBJ2-7; clone_size: many; v_call: TRBV14; cdr3_nt: TGTGCCAGCAGCCAAGGTCACCGGGACAGCTCCTACGAGCAGTACTTC; cdr3_aa: CASSQGHRDSSYEQYF
d_call: TRBD1; j_call: TRBJ2-5; clone_size: many; v_call: TRBV4-2; cdr3_nt: TGTGCCAGCAGCCAAGACGGACAGGGAAAAGAGACCCAGTACTTC; cdr3_aa: CASSQDGQGKETQYF
d_call: TRBD2; j_call: TRBJ2-5; clone_size: many; v_call: TRBV20-1; cdr3_nt: TGCAGTGCCGTCAGCGGGACCCGCATTATAGAGACCCAGTACTTC; cdr3_aa: CSAVSGTRIIETQYF
d_call: -; j_call: TRBJ2-1; clone_size: many; v_call: TRBV15; cdr3_nt: TGTGCTACCAGCAGGGATAGGGGTACCTACAATGAGCAGTTCTTC; cdr3_aa: CATSRDRGTYNEQFF
d_call: -; j_call: TRBJ1-1; clone_size: many; v_call: TRBV6-1; cdr3_nt: TGTGCCAGCAGTCGACACGGACGGAGTGAAGCTTTCTTT; cdr3_aa: CASSRHGRSEAFF
d_call: TRBD1; j_call: TRBJ2-1; clone_size: many; v_call: TRBV5-1; cdr3_nt: TGCGCCAGCAGCTGGACAGGGGACTCCTACAATGAGCAGTTCTTC; cdr3_aa: CASSWTGDSYNEQFF
d_call: TRBD1; j_call: TRBJ1-2; clone_size: many; v_call: TRBV6-8; cdr3_nt: TGTGCCAGCAGTTACTCTATTCTCGGGACAGAGAATGGCTACACCTTC; cdr3_aa: CASSYSILGTENGYTF
d_call: TRBD1; j_call: TRBJ2-1; clone_size: -; v_call: TRBV12-3/TRBV12-4; cdr3_nt: TGTGCCAGCAGACGGGGACAGAACAATGAGCAGTTCTTC; cdr3_aa: CASRRGQNNEQFF
d_call: -; j_call: TRBJ1-2; clone_size: many; v_call: TRBV11-2; cdr3_nt: TGTGCCAGCAGCCCCATTGGTGGTGGCTACACCTTC; cdr3_aa: CASSPIGGGYTF
d_call: -; j_call: TRBJ2-1; clone_size: medium-sized; v_call: TRBV28; cdr3_nt: TGTGCCAGCAGCAACCAAGCTTTCACGAGGATTGAGCAGTTCTTC; cdr3_aa: CASSNQAFTRIEQFF
d_call: TRBD2; j_call: TRBJ2-7; clone_size: -; v_call: TRBV20-1; cdr3_nt: TGCAGTGCTAGAGAGTGGAATAGCGGGGGCGTCACCTACGAGCAGTACTTC; cdr3_aa: CSAREWNSGGVTYEQYF
d_call: TRBD2; j_call: TRBJ2-3; clone_size: many; v_call: TRBV7-9; cdr3_nt: TGTGCCAGCAGCTTAGCCGCCGGAACGGGGGGGCCAGGAGATACGCAGTATTTT; cdr3_aa: CASSLAAGTGGPGDTQYF
d_call: -; j_call: TRBJ2-7; clone_size: many; v_call: TRBV20-1; cdr3_nt: TGCAGTGCTAGTACCGGGACATCCTACGAGCAGTACTTC; cdr3_aa: CSASTGTSYEQYF
d_call: TRBD1; j_call: TRBJ2-3; clone_size: many; v_call: TRBV5-1; cdr3_nt: TGCGCCAGCAGCTTGGGACAGGGGTATACAGATACGCAGTATTTT; cdr3_aa: CASSLGQGYTDTQYF
d_call: TRBD1; j_call: TRBJ2-2; clone_size: many; v_call: TRBV27; cdr3_nt: TGTGCCACACCGGGACAGAAGAACACCGGGGAGCTGTTTTTT; cdr3_aa: CATPGQKNTGELFF